The clone carrying this TCR beta chain is judged medium-sized. Methods used by the authors: Amplified reference gene primers provided the basis for estimating nucleated cell counts. The protocol was immunoSEQ multiplex PCR, while the TCRdb copy is restricted to in-frame clones and leaves out a portion. V and J calls plus clone size are reproduced from that table; the DNA served to infer D and trimming. The data contain roughly 43,000 clones, about two thirds of them singletons. The data were taken from a study of blood T cell repertoires in COVID-19. Overall study context: PBMCs, B-cell-depleted T cells, or T cells were the source of the cDNA or gDNA that made up the material.

Deletions cut 7 bases from V and 1 base from J, with 10 bases between. Germline CDR1 and CDR2: SEHNR and FQNEAQ (reference sequence). The CDR3 covers 14 residues. The clonotype comes from a man older than 75 with acute or convalescent COVID-19. Sequencing was carried out using peripheral blood. V and J are TRBV7-9 and TRBJ2-2; D gene unclear. DNA of the CDR3: TGTGCCAGCACGCGAGGAGAGAACACCGGGGAGCTGTTTTTT. This sequence encodes CASTRGENTGELFF.